This TCR beta chain came from a study of blood T cell repertoires in COVID-19. As for the study in general: Samples of COVID-19 (acute and convalescent) were obtained from the United States, Italy and Spain. PBMCs, B-cell-depleted T cells, or T cells provided the cDNA or gDNA that made up the material.

As originally analysed: For nucleated cells, counts were estimated from reference gene primer amplification. Assay used: immunoSEQ multiplex PCR; TCRdb lists only in-frame clones, some missing. Clonal size and the V and J genes are those of that table, whereas D and trimming came from the DNA. The table includes around 50,000 clones, about nine tenths detected once. V shed 6 bases, J shed 1 base, and the junction held 2 bases outside the gene matches. The CDR3 sequence is 15 residues long. Germline lookup yields CDR1 SNHLY and CDR2 FYNNEI. This chain joins TRBV2 and TRBJ1-6, with 8 bases fitting TRBD1. This sequence was found in a man in his 60s with active or convalescent COVID-19. The sample taken for sequencing was peripheral blood. CDR3 in DNA: TGTGCCAGCAGGGGACAGGAATCCTATAATTCACCCCTCCACTTT. Its translation: CASRGQESYNSPLHF.